This T cell receptor (beta chain) originates from a study of post-analysis software for immune sequencing data. Germline assignment: CDR1 PRHDT and CDR2 FYEKMQ (reference sequence). The V gene end was trimmed by 4 bases and the J gene end by 1 base; junction bases not matched to a gene: 7. The CDR3 contains 15 residues. The study's findings and limits: Controls showed significantly higher normalized Chao1 diversity than did multiple sclerosis patients. Patients showed TRBV5-6, TRBV5-1 and TRBV20-1 among a few TRBV segments more frequent than in controls.

TCR beta cDNA libraries included unique molecular identifiers. TCRdb processed the PCR reads anew with MiXCR; each CDR3 protein has one entry. The sample gives about 500,000 distinct CDR3 sequences, nearly 45% of which show up once; 9.5% to 13% is in the top ten. Points on this clonotype: Its cognate antigen is unknown.

Specimen: blood. The TCR was taken from a girl aged 10 to 17 with multiple sclerosis. The genes are TRBV13 and TRBJ2-7; 7 bases are shared with TRBD1. CDR3 sequence reads: CASSSTGSWSYEQYF. The CDR3 DNA is TGTGCCAGCAGCTCGACAGGGTCGTGGTCCTACGAGCAGTACTTC.